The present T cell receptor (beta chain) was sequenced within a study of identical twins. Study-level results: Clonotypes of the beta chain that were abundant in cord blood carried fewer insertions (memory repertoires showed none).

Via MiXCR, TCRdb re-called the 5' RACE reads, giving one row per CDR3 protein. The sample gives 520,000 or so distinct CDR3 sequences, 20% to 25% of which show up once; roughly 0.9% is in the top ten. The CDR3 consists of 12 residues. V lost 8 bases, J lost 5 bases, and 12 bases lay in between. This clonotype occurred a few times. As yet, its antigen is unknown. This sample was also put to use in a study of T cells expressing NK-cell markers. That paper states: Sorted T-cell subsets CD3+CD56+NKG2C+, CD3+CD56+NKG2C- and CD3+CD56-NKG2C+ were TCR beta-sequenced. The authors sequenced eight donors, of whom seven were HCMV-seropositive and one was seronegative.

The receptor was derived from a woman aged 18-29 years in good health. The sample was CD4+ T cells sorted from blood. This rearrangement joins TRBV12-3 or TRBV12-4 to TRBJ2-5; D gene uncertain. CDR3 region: CASSYFGETQYF. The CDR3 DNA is TGTGCCAGCTCCTACTTCGGTGAGACCCAGTACTTC.